This T cell receptor beta chain was obtained from a study of shared clonotypes between healthy human individuals. Notes on the study in general: Of the naive CD4 clonotypes, around 5% were shared across several donors. The rarefaction results pointed to incomplete sorted-subset sequencing despite large depth. The diversity represented, both genetic and in exposure history, was limited by few donors.

Sequencing used immunoSEQ multiplex PCR; TCRdb keeps in-frame clones, though not all of them. Of about 2.2 million clones in the sample, approximately 92% are singletons; the top ten hold roughly 1.7%. The CDR3 spans 15 residues. The germline CDR1 and CDR2 sequences are SGHDT and YYEEEE. J lost 3 bases, V lost 4 bases, and 9 bases had no gene match. Turning to this clone: The antigen is not known.

In the naive CD8 group, cells lacked CD45RO and were positively selected for CCR7, so terminally differentiated effector memory CD45RA+ cells were left out. The sequence came from a man aged 18 to 30 in good health. Some clones in this sample may be carry-over from other donors' samples. Sequencing input: naive CD8+ T cells from PBMCs. The gene calls are TRBV5-6 and TRBJ2-7; 8 bases align to TRBD1. DNA for the CDR3: TGTGCCAGCAGCGAACCGGGACAGGCTTACTACGAGCAGTACTTC. This sequence encodes CASSEPGQAYYEQYF. Looking up the rest from reference TRBV5-6 and TRBJ2-7 gives the full variable domain: DAGVTQSPTHLIKTRGQQVTLRCSPKSGHDTVSWYQQALGQGPQFIFQYYEEEERQRGNFPDRFSGHQFPNYSSELNVNALLLGDSALYLCASSEPGQAYYEQYFGPGTRLTVT.